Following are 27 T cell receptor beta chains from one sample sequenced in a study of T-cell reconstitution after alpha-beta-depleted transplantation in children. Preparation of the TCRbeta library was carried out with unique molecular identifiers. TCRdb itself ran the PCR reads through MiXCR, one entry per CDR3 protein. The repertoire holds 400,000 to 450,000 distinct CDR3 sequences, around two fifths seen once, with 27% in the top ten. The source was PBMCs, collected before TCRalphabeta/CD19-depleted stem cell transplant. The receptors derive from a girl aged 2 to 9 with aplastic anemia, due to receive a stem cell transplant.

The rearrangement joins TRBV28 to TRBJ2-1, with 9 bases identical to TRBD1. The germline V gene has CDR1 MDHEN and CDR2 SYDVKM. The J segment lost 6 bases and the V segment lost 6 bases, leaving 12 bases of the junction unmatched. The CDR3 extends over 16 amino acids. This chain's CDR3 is CASRDSPGQGSNEQFF. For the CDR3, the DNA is TGTGCCAGCAGGGATTCACCGGGACAGGGTTCCAATGAGCAGTTCTTC.

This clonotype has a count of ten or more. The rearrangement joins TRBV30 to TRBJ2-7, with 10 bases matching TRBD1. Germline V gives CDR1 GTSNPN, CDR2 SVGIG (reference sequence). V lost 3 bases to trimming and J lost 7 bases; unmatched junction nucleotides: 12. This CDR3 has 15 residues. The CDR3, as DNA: TGTGCCTGGAGGACAGGGGGCGCTTCGATTGGGGAGCAGTACTTC. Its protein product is CAWRTGGASIGEQYF.

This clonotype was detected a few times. CDR3 nucleotide sequence: TGTGCCAGCAGTTTAGGGGACAGGCTAGGGGAAGGCTACACCTTC. It codes for CASSLGDRLGEGYTF. The chain is built from TRBV27 and TRBJ1-2, with 8 bases lining up with TRBD1. The V gene end was trimmed by 2 bases and the J gene end by 8 bases; junction bases not matched to a gene: 10. CDR1 and CDR2 (germline): MNHEY, SMNVEV (reference sequence). This CDR3 region has 15 residues.

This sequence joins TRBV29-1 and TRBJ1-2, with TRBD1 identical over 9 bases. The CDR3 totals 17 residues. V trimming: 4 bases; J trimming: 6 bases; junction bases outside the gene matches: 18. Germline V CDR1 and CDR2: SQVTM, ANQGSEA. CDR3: CSVGKSPGQGIFHGYTF. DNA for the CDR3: TGCAGCGTTGGCAAATCCCCGGGACAGGGAATTTTTCATGGCTACACCTTC.

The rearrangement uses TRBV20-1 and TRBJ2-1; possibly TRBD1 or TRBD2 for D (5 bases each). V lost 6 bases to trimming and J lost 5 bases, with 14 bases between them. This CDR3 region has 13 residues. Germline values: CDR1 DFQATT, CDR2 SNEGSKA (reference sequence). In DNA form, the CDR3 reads TGCAGTGCAAAAGGGACCACCCACAATGAGCAGTTCTTC. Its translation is CSAKGTTHNEQFF.

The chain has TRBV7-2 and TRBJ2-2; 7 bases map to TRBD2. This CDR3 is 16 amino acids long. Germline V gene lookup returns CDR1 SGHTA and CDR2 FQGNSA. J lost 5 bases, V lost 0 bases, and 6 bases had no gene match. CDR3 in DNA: TGTGCCAGCAGCTTAGCGGCAGCGGGGAAGACCGGGGAGCTGTTTTTT. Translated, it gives CASSLAAAGKTGELFF.

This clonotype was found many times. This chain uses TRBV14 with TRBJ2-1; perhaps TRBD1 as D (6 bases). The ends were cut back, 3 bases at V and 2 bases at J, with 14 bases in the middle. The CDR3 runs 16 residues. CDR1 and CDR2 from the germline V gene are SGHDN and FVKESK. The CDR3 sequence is CASSQLESGAYNEQFF. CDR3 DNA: TGTGCCAGCAGCCAGTTGGAGTCAGGGGCCTACAATGAGCAGTTCTTC.

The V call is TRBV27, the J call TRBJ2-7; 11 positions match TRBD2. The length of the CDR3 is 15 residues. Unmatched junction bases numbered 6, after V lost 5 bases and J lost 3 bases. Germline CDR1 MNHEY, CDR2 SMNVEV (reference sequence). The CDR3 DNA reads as TGTGCCAGCAGTCCCGCGCTAGCGGGAGGCTACGAGCAGTACTTC. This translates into CASSPALAGGYEQYF.

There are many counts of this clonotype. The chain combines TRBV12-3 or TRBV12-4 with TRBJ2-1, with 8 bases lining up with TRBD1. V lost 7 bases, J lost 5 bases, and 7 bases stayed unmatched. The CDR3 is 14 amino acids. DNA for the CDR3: TGTGCCAGCAACGTTGTGACAGGGGACAATGAGCAGTTCTTC. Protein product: CASNVVTGDNEQFF.

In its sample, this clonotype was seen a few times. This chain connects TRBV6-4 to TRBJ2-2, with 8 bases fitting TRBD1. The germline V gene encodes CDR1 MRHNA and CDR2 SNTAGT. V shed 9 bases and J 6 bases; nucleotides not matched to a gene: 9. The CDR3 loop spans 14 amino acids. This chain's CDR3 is CASSQGAEAGELFF. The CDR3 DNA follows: TGTGCCAGTTCCCAGGGGGCCGAAGCCGGGGAGCTGTTTTTT.

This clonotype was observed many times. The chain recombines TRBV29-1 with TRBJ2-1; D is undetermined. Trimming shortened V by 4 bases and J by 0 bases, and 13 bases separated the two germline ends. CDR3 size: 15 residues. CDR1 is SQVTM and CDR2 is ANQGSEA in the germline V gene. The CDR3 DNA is TGCAGCGTTGCCGGCCTCGCGAGCTCCTACAATGAGCAGTTCTTC. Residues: CSVAGLASSYNEQFF.

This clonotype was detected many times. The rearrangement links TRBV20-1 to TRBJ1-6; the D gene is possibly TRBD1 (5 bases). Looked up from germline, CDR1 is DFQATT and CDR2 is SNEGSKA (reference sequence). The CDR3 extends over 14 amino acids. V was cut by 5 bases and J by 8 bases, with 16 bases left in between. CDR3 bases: TGCAGTGCTGCATTATTTGGGGGAGATTCACCCCTCCACTTT. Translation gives CSAALFGGDSPLHF.

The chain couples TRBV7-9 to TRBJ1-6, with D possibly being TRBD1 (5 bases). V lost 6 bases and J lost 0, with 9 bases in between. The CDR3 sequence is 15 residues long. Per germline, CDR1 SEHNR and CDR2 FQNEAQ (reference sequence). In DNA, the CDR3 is TGTGCCAGCAGGGGGGTGGACTCCTATAATTCACCCCTCCACTTT. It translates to CASRGVDSYNSPLHF.

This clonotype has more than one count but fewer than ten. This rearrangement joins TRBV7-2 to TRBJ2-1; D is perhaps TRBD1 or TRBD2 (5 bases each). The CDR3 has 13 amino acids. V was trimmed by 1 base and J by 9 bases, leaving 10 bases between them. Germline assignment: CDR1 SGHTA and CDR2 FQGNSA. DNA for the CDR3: TGTGCCAGCAGCTTAGGGGGGATCGGTGAGCAGTTCTTC. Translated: CASSLGGIGEQFF.

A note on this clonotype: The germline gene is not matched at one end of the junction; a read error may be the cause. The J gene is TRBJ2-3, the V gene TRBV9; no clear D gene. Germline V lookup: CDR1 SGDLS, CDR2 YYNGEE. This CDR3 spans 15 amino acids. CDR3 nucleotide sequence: TGTGCCAGCAGCGCCCACCCGAGGAGCATAGATACGCAGTATTTT. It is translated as CASSAHPRSIDTQYF.

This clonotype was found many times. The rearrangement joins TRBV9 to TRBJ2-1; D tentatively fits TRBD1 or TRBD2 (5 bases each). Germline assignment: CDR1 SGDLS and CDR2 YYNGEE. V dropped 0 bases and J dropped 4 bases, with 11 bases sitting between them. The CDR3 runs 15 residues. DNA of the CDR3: TGTGCCAGCAGCGTAGGAGAGAGGGGATACAATGAGCAGTTCTTC. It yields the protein CASSVGERGYNEQFF.

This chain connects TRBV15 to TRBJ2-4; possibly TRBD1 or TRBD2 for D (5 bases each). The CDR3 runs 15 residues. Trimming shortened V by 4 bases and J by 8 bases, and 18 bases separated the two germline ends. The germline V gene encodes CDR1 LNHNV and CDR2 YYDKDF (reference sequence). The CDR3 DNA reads TGTGCCACCAGCATCACTGGGACCCCTGGGGACATTCAGTACTTC. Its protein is CATSITGTPGDIQYF.

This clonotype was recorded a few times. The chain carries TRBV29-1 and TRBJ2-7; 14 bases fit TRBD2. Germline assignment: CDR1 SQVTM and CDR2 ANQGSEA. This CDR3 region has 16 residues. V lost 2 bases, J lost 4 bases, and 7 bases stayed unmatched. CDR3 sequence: CSVELGTSGSWYEQYF. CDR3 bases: TGCAGCGTTGAATTGGGGACTAGCGGGAGTTGGTACGAGCAGTACTTC.

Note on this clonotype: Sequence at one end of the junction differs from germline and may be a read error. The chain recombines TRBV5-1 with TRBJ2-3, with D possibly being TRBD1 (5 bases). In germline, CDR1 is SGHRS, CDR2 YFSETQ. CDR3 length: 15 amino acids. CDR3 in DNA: TGCGCCTGCAGCTTGTATCAGGGCAGCACAGATACGCAGTATTTT. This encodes CACSLYQGSTDTQYF.

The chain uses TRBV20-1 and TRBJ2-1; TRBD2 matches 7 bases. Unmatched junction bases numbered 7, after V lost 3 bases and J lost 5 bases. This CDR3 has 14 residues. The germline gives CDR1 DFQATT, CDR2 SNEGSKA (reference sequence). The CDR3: CSARPWDYDNEQFF. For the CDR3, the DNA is TGCAGTGCTAGGCCCTGGGACTACGACAATGAGCAGTTCTTC.

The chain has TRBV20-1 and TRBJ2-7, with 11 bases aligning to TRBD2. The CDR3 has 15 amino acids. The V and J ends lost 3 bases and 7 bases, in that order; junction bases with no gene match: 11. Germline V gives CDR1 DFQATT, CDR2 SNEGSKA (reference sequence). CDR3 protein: CSASRMGLAEGEQYF. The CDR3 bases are TGCAGTGCTAGTCGTATGGGACTAGCGGAAGGGGAGCAGTACTTC.

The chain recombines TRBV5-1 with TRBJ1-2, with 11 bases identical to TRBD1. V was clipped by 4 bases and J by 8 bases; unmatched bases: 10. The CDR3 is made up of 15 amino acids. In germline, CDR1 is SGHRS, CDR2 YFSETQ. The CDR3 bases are TGCGCCAGCAGCAACCGGACAGGGGGCGCGGGGGGCTACACCTTC. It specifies CASSNRTGGAGGYTF.

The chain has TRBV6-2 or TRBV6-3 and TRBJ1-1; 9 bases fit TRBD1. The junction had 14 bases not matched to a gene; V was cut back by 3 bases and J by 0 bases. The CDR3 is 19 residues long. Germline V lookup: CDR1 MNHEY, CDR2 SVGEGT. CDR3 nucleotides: TGTGCCAGCAGTTATGATCGAGGGACAGGGCAATTCATGAACACTGAAGCTTTCTTT. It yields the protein CASSYDRGTGQFMNTEAFF.

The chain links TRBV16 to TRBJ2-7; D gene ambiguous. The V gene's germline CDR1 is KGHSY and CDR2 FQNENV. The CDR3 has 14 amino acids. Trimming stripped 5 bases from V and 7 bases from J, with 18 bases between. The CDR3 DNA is TGTGCCAGCAGCGAGGACCGTCCCTTGGGGGAGCAGTACTTC. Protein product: CASSEDRPLGEQYF.

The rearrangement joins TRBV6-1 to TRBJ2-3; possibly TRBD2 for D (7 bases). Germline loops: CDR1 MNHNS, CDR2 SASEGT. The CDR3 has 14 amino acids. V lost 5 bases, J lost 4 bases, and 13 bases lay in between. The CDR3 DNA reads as TGTGCCAGCAGTCGCGGGGGCGTCCCAGATACGCAGTATTTT. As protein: CASSRGGVPDTQYF.

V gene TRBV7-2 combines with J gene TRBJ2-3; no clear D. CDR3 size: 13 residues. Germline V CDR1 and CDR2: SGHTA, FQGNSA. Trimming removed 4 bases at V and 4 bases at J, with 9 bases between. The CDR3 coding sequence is TGTGCCAGCAGCTCTGTTGTCCCAGATACGCAGTATTTT. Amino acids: CASSSVVPDTQYF.

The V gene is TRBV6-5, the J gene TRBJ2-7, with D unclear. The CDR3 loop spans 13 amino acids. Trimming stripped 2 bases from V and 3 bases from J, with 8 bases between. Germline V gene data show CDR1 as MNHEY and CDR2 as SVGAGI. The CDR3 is CASSYGSYYEQYF. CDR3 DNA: TGTGCCAGCAGTTACGGCAGCTACTACGAGCAGTACTTC.